The rows below give T cell receptor beta chains drawn from one sample of a study of response to subunit inactivated influenza vaccine. TCRdb passed the RT-PCR reads through MiXCR, listing each CDR3 protein once. This sample yields around 750,000 distinct CDR3 sequences, of which approximately 22% are seen a single time; roughly 10% belongs to the top ten. The sample here was PBMCs from blood, taken around 5 days after vaccination. The receptors shown here come from a middle-aged man who received an inactivated influenza vaccine. The CDR3 runs from the conserved cysteine through the conserved F or W. Each record gives: D gene, V gene, clone size, J gene, CDR3 protein, CDR3 DNA. A D gene is named only where the DNA matches it firmly. Size tells how often a clone was seen (once, few, many) or the class of an expanded clone, and some rows leave it out.

D gene: .; V gene: TRBV5-1; clone size: few; J gene: TRBJ2-7; CDR3 protein: CASSLAADRNEQYF; CDR3 DNA: TGCGCCAGCAGCTTGGCCGCAGATAGAAACGAGCAGTACTTC
D gene: .; V gene: TRBV6-2/TRBV6-3; clone size: .; J gene: TRBJ2-7; CDR3 protein: CASSYRAGIYEQYF; CDR3 DNA: TGTGCCAGCAGTTACAGGGCAGGAATCTACGAGCAGTACTTC
D gene: .; V gene: TRBV27; clone size: few; J gene: TRBJ2-1; CDR3 protein: CASSPFGEQFF; CDR3 DNA: TGTGCCAGCAGTCCCTTCGGGGAGCAGTTCTTC
D gene: TRBD1; V gene: TRBV5-1; clone size: .; J gene: TRBJ2-6; CDR3 protein: CASSPGQSSGANVLTF; CDR3 DNA: TGCGCCAGCAGCCCGGGACAGTCCTCTGGGGCCAACGTCCTGACTTTC
D gene: TRBD1; V gene: TRBV12-3/TRBV12-4; clone size: .; J gene: TRBJ2-3; CDR3 protein: CASSFDREPDTQYF; CDR3 DNA: TGTGCCAGCAGTTTTGACAGGGAACCAGATACGCAGTATTTT
D gene: .; V gene: TRBV4-1; clone size: .; J gene: TRBJ1-2; CDR3 protein: CASSQEGAPVHGYTF; CDR3 DNA: TGCGCCAGCAGCCAAGAGGGGGCCCCAGTCCATGGCTACACCTTC
D gene: TRBD2; V gene: TRBV6-1; clone size: few; J gene: TRBJ2-1; CDR3 protein: CASRKGLAAYNEQFF; CDR3 DNA: TGTGCCAGCAGAAAAGGACTAGCAGCTTACAATGAGCAGTTCTTC
D gene: TRBD2; V gene: TRBV5-1; clone size: few; J gene: TRBJ2-1; CDR3 protein: CASSQNPGLAGDEQFF; CDR3 DNA: TGCGCCAGCAGCCAGAACCCGGGACTAGCGGGAGATGAGCAGTTCTTC
D gene: .; V gene: TRBV4-3; clone size: .; J gene: TRBJ2-7; CDR3 protein: CASSQIFQGPYEQYF; CDR3 DNA: TGCGCCAGCAGCCAAATATTCCAAGGTCCATACGAGCAGTACTTC
D gene: .; V gene: TRBV7-2; clone size: few; J gene: TRBJ1-5; CDR3 protein: CASSLGRIEPQHF; CDR3 DNA: TGTGCCAGCAGCTTAGGGCGAATCGAGCCCCAGCATTTT
D gene: TRBD2; V gene: TRBV12-3/TRBV12-4; clone size: .; J gene: TRBJ2-1; CDR3 protein: CASRRNFGLVNEQFF; CDR3 DNA: TGTGCCAGCAGGCGAAACTTCGGACTAGTGAATGAGCAGTTCTTC
D gene: .; V gene: TRBV7-2; clone size: many; J gene: TRBJ2-1; CDR3 protein: CASSPIRGGAEQFF; CDR3 DNA: TGTGCCAGCAGCCCGATCAGGGGAGGGGCTGAGCAGTTCTTC
D gene: TRBD1; V gene: TRBV25-1; clone size: .; J gene: TRBJ2-5; CDR3 protein: CASNRGLETQYF; CDR3 DNA: TGTGCCAGCAACAGGGGGCTGGAGACCCAGTACTTC
D gene: TRBD1; V gene: TRBV7-9; clone size: .; J gene: TRBJ1-1; CDR3 protein: CASSFLQGSTEAFF; CDR3 DNA: TGTGCCAGCAGCTTCCTACAGGGGAGCACTGAAGCTTTCTTT
D gene: .; V gene: TRBV4-3; clone size: .; J gene: TRBJ1-2; CDR3 protein: CASSQGQEKVGGYTF; CDR3 DNA: TGCGCCAGCAGCCAAGGACAGGAAAAGGTGGGGGGCTACACCTTC
D gene: .; V gene: TRBV20-1; clone size: .; J gene: TRBJ2-2; CDR3 protein: CSAIVNTGELFF; CDR3 DNA: TGCAGTGCTATAGTAAACACCGGGGAGCTGTTTTTT
D gene: TRBD1; V gene: TRBV4-2; clone size: .; J gene: TRBJ2-2; CDR3 protein: CASSLRDRGGSAGELFF; CDR3 DNA: TGTGCCAGCAGCCTCCGAGACAGGGGAGGCTCCGCCGGGGAGCTGTTTTTT
D gene: TRBD1; V gene: TRBV12-3/TRBV12-4; clone size: few; J gene: TRBJ1-6; CDR3 protein: CASSETGGNSPLHF; CDR3 DNA: TGTGCCAGCAGCGAGACAGGGGGTAATTCACCCCTCCACTTT
D gene: .; V gene: TRBV3-1; clone size: .; J gene: TRBJ1-1; CDR3 protein: CASSLRESEAFF; CDR3 DNA: TGTGCCAGCAGCCTCAGGGAATCTGAAGCTTTCTTT
D gene: .; V gene: TRBV20-1; clone size: .; J gene: TRBJ2-1; CDR3 protein: CNPDRDAYNEQFF; CDR3 DNA: TGCAACCCAGACAGAGACGCCTACAATGAGCAGTTCTTC
D gene: .; V gene: TRBV20-1; clone size: .; J gene: TRBJ1-1; CDR3 protein: CSARKGGLDTEAFF; CDR3 DNA: TGCAGTGCTAGAAAGGGGGGGCTGGACACTGAAGCTTTCTTT
D gene: .; V gene: TRBV24-1; clone size: few; J gene: TRBJ1-5; CDR3 protein: CATSEPNQPQHF; CDR3 DNA: TGTGCCACCAGTGAACCGAATCAGCCCCAGCATTTT
D gene: TRBD1; V gene: TRBV4-2; clone size: .; J gene: TRBJ1-4; CDR3 protein: CASSHRQGATNEKLFF; CDR3 DNA: TGTGCCAGCAGCCATCGACAGGGGGCAACTAATGAAAAACTGTTTTTT
D gene: TRBD1; V gene: TRBV5-1; clone size: few; J gene: TRBJ2-7; CDR3 protein: CASRPDRDEQYF; CDR3 DNA: TGCGCCAGCAGACCTGACAGGGACGAGCAGTACTTC
D gene: .; V gene: TRBV11-1; clone size: .; J gene: TRBJ2-1; CDR3 protein: CASSQSTKHNEQFF; CDR3 DNA: TGTGCCAGCAGCCAATCGACCAAACACAATGAGCAGTTCTTC
D gene: .; V gene: TRBV20-1; clone size: .; J gene: TRBJ2-3; CDR3 protein: CSAGPGVGTDTQYF; CDR3 DNA: TGCAGTGCTGGCCCGGGTGTAGGTACAGATACGCAGTATTTT
D gene: TRBD1; V gene: TRBV20-1; clone size: few; J gene: TRBJ1-6; CDR3 protein: CSARDLGELAGTGFSPLHF; CDR3 DNA: TGCAGTGCTAGAGATCTGGGGGAACTCGCCGGGACAGGGTTTTCACCCCTCCACTTT
D gene: TRBD2; V gene: TRBV10-3; clone size: few; J gene: TRBJ2-1; CDR3 protein: CAISGTGTSGSYNEQFF; CDR3 DNA: TGTGCCATCAGTGGAACTGGGACTAGCGGGTCATACAATGAGCAGTTCTTC
D gene: .; V gene: TRBV24-1; clone size: few; J gene: TRBJ2-1; CDR3 protein: CATSAGSRSSYNEQFF; CDR3 DNA: TGTGCCACCAGTGCCGGGAGCCGGAGCTCCTACAATGAGCAGTTCTTC
D gene: .; V gene: TRBV28; clone size: few; J gene: TRBJ1-1; CDR3 protein: CASRPDRTRRTEAFF; CDR3 DNA: TGTGCCAGCAGACCCGACAGGACACGACGCACTGAAGCTTTCTTT
D gene: TRBD1; V gene: TRBV10-3; clone size: .; J gene: TRBJ1-4; CDR3 protein: CAISGTGGSNEKLFF; CDR3 DNA: TGTGCCATCAGCGGGACAGGGGGAAGTAATGAAAAACTGTTTTTT
D gene: .; V gene: TRBV18; clone size: once; J gene: TRBJ2-3; CDR3 protein: CASSPRSGTDTQYF; CDR3 DNA: TGTGCCAGCTCACCAAGGAGCGGCACAGATACGCAGTATTTT
D gene: .; V gene: TRBV28; clone size: few; J gene: TRBJ1-3; CDR3 protein: CASSSVVSGNTIYF; CDR3 DNA: TGTGCCAGCAGTTCGGTAGTCTCTGGAAACACCATATATTTT
D gene: TRBD1; V gene: TRBV19; clone size: .; J gene: TRBJ2-5; CDR3 protein: CASRRGQNQETQYF; CDR3 DNA: TGTGCCAGTAGACGGGGACAGAACCAAGAGACCCAGTACTTC
D gene: .; V gene: TRBV12-3/TRBV12-4; clone size: few; J gene: TRBJ1-2; CDR3 protein: CASARETYGYTF; CDR3 DNA: TGTGCCAGCGCCCGGGAAACCTATGGCTACACCTTC
D gene: .; V gene: TRBV7-2; clone size: .; J gene: TRBJ2-2; CDR3 protein: CASSIQKAGELFF; CDR3 DNA: TGTGCCAGCAGCATCCAAAAGGCCGGGGAGCTGTTTTTT
D gene: .; V gene: TRBV6-1; clone size: .; J gene: TRBJ1-5; CDR3 protein: CASSRTGVLNQPQHF; CDR3 DNA: TGTGCCAGCAGTAGGACGGGGGTCCTCAATCAGCCCCAGCATTTT
D gene: .; V gene: TRBV6-1; clone size: .; J gene: TRBJ2-3; CDR3 protein: CASRPQVGKGTDTQYF; CDR3 DNA: TGTGCCAGCAGGCCCCAAGTGGGGAAGGGCACAGATACGCAGTATTTT
D gene: TRBD1; V gene: TRBV7-9; clone size: few; J gene: TRBJ1-2; CDR3 protein: CASSLIRTSGGAGGYTF; CDR3 DNA: TGTGCCAGCAGCTTGATACGAACTTCAGGGGGCGCGGGAGGCTACACCTTC
D gene: .; V gene: TRBV10-3; clone size: .; J gene: TRBJ2-4; CDR3 protein: CAISATGENIQYF; CDR3 DNA: TGTGCCATCAGTGCGACAGGAGAAAACATTCAGTACTTC
D gene: .; V gene: TRBV29-1; clone size: few; J gene: TRBJ2-2; CDR3 protein: CSVEFGQTNTGELFF; CDR3 DNA: TGCAGCGTTGAATTTGGACAGACGAACACCGGGGAGCTGTTTTTT
D gene: .; V gene: TRBV7-9; clone size: few; J gene: TRBJ1-2; CDR3 protein: CASSLPGTLNYGYTF; CDR3 DNA: TGTGCCAGCAGCTTACCCGGGACACTTAACTATGGCTACACCTTC
D gene: .; V gene: TRBV12-3/TRBV12-4; clone size: .; J gene: TRBJ2-1; CDR3 protein: CASSISYNEQFF; CDR3 DNA: TGTGCCAGCAGTATCTCCTACAATGAGCAGTTCTTC
D gene: .; V gene: TRBV6-2/TRBV6-3; clone size: .; J gene: TRBJ1-1; CDR3 protein: CASSSYRVNTEAFF; CDR3 DNA: TGTGCCAGCAGTTCCTACAGGGTGAACACTGAAGCTTTCTTT
D gene: .; V gene: TRBV7-2; clone size: many; J gene: TRBJ1-1; CDR3 protein: CASSLGYNTEAFF; CDR3 DNA: TGTGCCAGCAGCCTAGGGTATAACACTGAAGCTTTCTTT
D gene: .; V gene: TRBV5-1; clone size: .; J gene: TRBJ1-2; CDR3 protein: CASSLEATGGYTF; CDR3 DNA: TGCGCCAGCAGCTTGGAGGCTACGGGAGGCTACACCTTC
D gene: TRBD2; V gene: TRBV20-1; clone size: many; J gene: TRBJ2-1; CDR3 protein: CSARRGGRSEQFF; CDR3 DNA: TGCAGTGCTAGGCGGGGGGGGCGGAGTGAGCAGTTCTTC
D gene: .; V gene: TRBV29-1; clone size: few; J gene: TRBJ2-7; CDR3 protein: CSVVGVSKYEQYF; CDR3 DNA: TGCAGCGTTGTCGGTGTCAGTAAATACGAGCAGTACTTC
D gene: TRBD1; V gene: TRBV7-2; clone size: .; J gene: TRBJ2-1; CDR3 protein: CASSLGLGQGVEQFF; CDR3 DNA: TGTGCCAGCAGCTTAGGTCTCGGACAGGGGGTTGAGCAGTTCTTC
D gene: .; V gene: TRBV20-1; clone size: .; J gene: TRBJ1-2; CDR3 protein: CSARQPENYGYTF; CDR3 DNA: TGTAGTGCTAGACAGCCGGAGAACTATGGCTACACCTTC
D gene: TRBD1; V gene: TRBV12-3/TRBV12-4; clone size: .; J gene: TRBJ2-7; CDR3 protein: CASRQRQGFYEQYF; CDR3 DNA: TGTGCCAGCAGGCAGAGACAGGGTTTCTACGAGCAGTACTTC
D gene: TRBD1; V gene: TRBV4-2; clone size: few; J gene: TRBJ1-3; CDR3 protein: CASSQVWDSEGNTIYF; CDR3 DNA: TGTGCCAGCAGCCAAGTTTGGGACAGCGAAGGAAACACCATATATTTT
D gene: .; V gene: TRBV20-1; clone size: .; J gene: TRBJ1-5; CDR3 protein: CSASAGAYSNQPQHF; CDR3 DNA: TGCAGTGCTAGTGCAGGGGCTTATAGCAATCAGCCCCAGCATTTT
D gene: TRBD1; V gene: TRBV12-3/TRBV12-4; clone size: .; J gene: TRBJ2-1; CDR3 protein: CASKRQGGSYNEQFF; CDR3 DNA: TGTGCCAGCAAACGACAGGGTGGATCCTACAATGAGCAGTTCTTC
D gene: TRBD2; V gene: TRBV6-1; clone size: few; J gene: TRBJ2-3; CDR3 protein: CASKGLAYTDTQYF; CDR3 DNA: TGTGCCAGCAAGGGACTAGCGTACACAGATACGCAGTATTTT
D gene: .; V gene: TRBV12-3/TRBV12-4; clone size: few; J gene: TRBJ2-7; CDR3 protein: CASSLGRGAGEQYF; CDR3 DNA: TGTGCCAGCAGTTTGGGCAGGGGGGCTGGCGAGCAGTACTTC
D gene: TRBD2; V gene: TRBV7-2; clone size: .; J gene: TRBJ2-3; CDR3 protein: CASNEPGLAGASDTQYF; CDR3 DNA: TGTGCCAGCAACGAACCGGGACTAGCGGGAGCATCGGATACGCAGTATTTT
D gene: .; V gene: TRBV10-3; clone size: .; J gene: TRBJ2-1; CDR3 protein: CAIRGVLGDEQFF; CDR3 DNA: TGTGCCATCAGAGGGGTATTGGGCGATGAGCAGTTCTTC
D gene: .; V gene: TRBV5-5; clone size: .; J gene: TRBJ2-2; CDR3 protein: CASSMRPYTGELFF; CDR3 DNA: TGTGCCAGCAGCATGCGACCCTACACCGGGGAGCTGTTTTTT